These 18 T cell receptor beta chains share one sample of origin, sequenced in a study of T cell responses to AZD1222 COVID-19 vaccine. Some clones are missing from TCRdb's copy, which holds only in-frame ones; the method was immunoSEQ multiplex PCR. Of about 85,000 clones detected, more than 70% appear once; the ten largest clones hold 2% to 2.5%. The material was peripheral blood, obtained on day 0 of AZD1222 vaccination. These receptors were collected from an adult in good health.

V usage is TRBV18 and J usage is TRBJ1-1; D call uncertain. CDR3 length equals 12 residues. From germline, CDR1 is KGHSH and CDR2 LQKENI. Deletions cut 0 bases from V and 8 bases from J, with 7 bases between. The CDR3, as DNA: TGTGCCAGCTCACCACCGATCAGGGAAGCTTTCTTT. Amino acid sequence: CASSPPIREAFF.

With respect to this clone: Here the CDR3 omits its conserved ending phenylalanine or tryptophan, so a read error is the likely source. No DNA is shown, since the ends of the CDR3 on it are uncertain; the CDR3 is the one TCRdb lists. The chain is built from TRBV4-2 and TRBJ2-7; the table's D call, TRBD2, was not checked against the DNA. Germline-derived CDR1 and CDR2 are LGHNA and YNFKEQ. The CDR3 extends over 9 residues, inclusive of both ends. The CDR3 sequence is CASSQENLP.

The V gene is TRBV18, the J gene TRBJ2-1; D ambiguous. Germline loops: CDR1 KGHSH, CDR2 LQKENI. This CDR3 has 11 amino acids. Trimming removed 5 bases from V and 9 bases from J, with 8 bases in between. Here the CDR3 DNA reads TGTGCCAGCTCAACGGGTGGTGAGCAGTTCTTC. This gives the protein CASSTGGEQFF.

The rearrangement links TRBV6-5 to TRBJ2-7; D remains unclear. Germline V lookup: CDR1 MNHEY, CDR2 SVGAGI. V lost 10 bases, J lost 7 bases, and 17 bases lay in between. This CDR3 contains 12 residues. The CDR3 region has the DNA TGTGCCACCCAGCCCCATTGGGGTGAGCAGTACTTC. Its protein product is CATQPHWGEQYF.

This clone has just a few counts. V and J are TRBV2 and TRBJ1-2; 8 bases agree with TRBD1. Unmatched junction bases numbered 6, after V lost 5 bases and J lost 1 base. Germline CDR1 and CDR2: SNHLY and FYNNEI. The CDR3 extends over 15 amino acids. The DNA for the CDR3 is TGTGCCAGCAGTCCCGGACAGGGTAATAACTATGGCTACACCTTC. Encoded protein: CASSPGQGNNYGYTF.

The chain joins TRBV15 to TRBJ1-2; D unclear. V shed 2 bases and J shed 0 bases, with 10 bases lying between them. The CDR3 is made up of 15 amino acids. CDR1 LNHNV and CDR2 YYDKDF come from the germline V gene (reference sequence). This CDR3 is CATSRLAVTNYGYTF. Written as DNA, the CDR3 is TGTGCCACCAGCAGACTAGCGGTTACTAACTATGGCTACACCTTC.

The rearrangement joins TRBV6-5 to TRBJ2-5; D is unresolved. Trimming took off 0 bases at V and 5 bases at J, with 7 bases between the two ends. The CDR3 runs 13 residues. Germline loops: CDR1 MNHEY, CDR2 SVGAGI. CDR3 sequence: CASSYSSDETQYF. The CDR3, as DNA: TGTGCCAGCAGTTACTCCTCAGACGAGACCCAGTACTTC.

The DNA of the CDR3 is TGTGCCAGCAGCCCGACGACAGGTTTGAACACTGAAGCTTTCTTT. This codes for CASSPTTGLNTEAFF. The V and J genes are TRBV5-6 and TRBJ1-1; maybe TRBD1 (6 bases). Germline CDR1 and CDR2: SGHDT and YYEEEE. This CDR3 has 15 residues. V shed 4 bases and J shed 0 bases, with 13 bases lying between them.

The chain couples TRBV3-1 (or the pseudogene TRBV3-2) to TRBJ2-4; maybe TRBD2 (6 bases). There are 15 residues in the CDR3. V was pared by 4 bases and J by 2 bases, with 12 bases between. Germline CDR1 LGHDT, CDR2 YNNKEL (reference sequence). The CDR3 loop reads CASSPRGGPKNIQYF. The DNA of the CDR3 is TGTGCCAGCAGCCCCCGGGGAGGTCCCAAAAACATTCAGTACTTC.

V gene TRBV7-2 combines with J gene TRBJ1-2; D not resolved. The germline V gene has CDR1 SGHTA and CDR2 FQGNSA. This CDR3 has 11 amino acids. Trimming left V 2 bases short and J 8 bases short, with 6 bases between. The CDR3 loop reads CASSLYSGYTF. The CDR3 coding sequence is TGTGCCAGCAGCTTATATAGCGGCTACACCTTC. Full variable domain (rest looked up from reference TRBV7-2 and TRBJ1-2): GAGVSQSPSNKVTEKGKDVELRCDPISGHTALYWYRQSLGQGLEFLIYFQGNSAPDKSGLPSDRFSAERTGGSVSTLTIQRTQQEDSAVYLCASSLYSGYTFGSGTRLTVV.

This chain connects TRBV12-3 or TRBV12-4 to TRBJ2-2; D call uncertain. Trimming left V 7 bases short and J 9 bases short, with 9 bases between. This CDR3 is 11 amino acids long. As DNA, the CDR3 is TGTGCCAGCACCCTAGGCCGGGAGCTGTTTTTT. It specifies CASTLGRELFF.

This chain uses TRBV27 with TRBJ2-3; TRBD1 might be the D (5 bases). This CDR3 has 15 residues. In germline, CDR1 is MNHEY, CDR2 SMNVEV (reference sequence). V lost 1 base and J 1 base, leaving 9 bases between the germline ends. CDR3 nucleotides: TGTGCCAGCAGTTTATTTCCCAGGGGCACAGATACGCAGTATTTT. Translation gives CASSLFPRGTDTQYF.

This chain joins TRBV30 and TRBJ1-2; D gene ambiguous. Germline V gene sequence: CDR1 GTSNPN, CDR2 SVGIG (reference sequence). The V and J ends lost 8 bases and 5 bases respectively, with 15 bases between them. The CDR3 runs to 12 residues. The CDR3 here is CALTLAGYGYTF. The CDR3 bases are TGTGCCCTCACGTTAGCCGGGTATGGCTACACCTTC.

The chain has TRBV9 and TRBJ2-2; D is unresolved. There are 14 residues in the CDR3. Germline lookup yields CDR1 SGDLS and CDR2 YYNGEE. V was clipped by 0 bases and J by 2 bases, with 5 bases between them. The CDR3 is CASSVELNTGELFF. DNA of the CDR3: TGTGCCAGCAGCGTAGAACTAAACACCGGGGAGCTGTTTTTT.

The chain joins TRBV7-2 to TRBJ1-3; 7 nucleotides line up with TRBD1. Trimming removed 5 bases from V and 5 bases from J; junction bases left unmatched: 6. Looked up from germline, CDR1 is SGHTA and CDR2 is FQGNSA. The length of the CDR3 is 14 residues. The CDR3 is CASSPQGVRNTIYF. CDR3 DNA: TGTGCCAGCAGCCCTCAGGGGGTGCGAAACACCATATATTTT.

A note on this clone: The junction departs from the called germline gene at one end, perhaps through a read error. The V and J genes are TRBV19 and TRBJ1-1; TRBD1 might be the D (5 bases). From germline, CDR1 is LNHDA and CDR2 SQIVND (reference sequence). This CDR3 spans 12 amino acids. This CDR3 reads CASSIWGAHPFF. CDR3 nucleotides: TGTGCCAGTAGTATCTGGGGCGCTCATCCCTTTTTT.

The chain carries TRBV5-1 and TRBJ1-2, with a weak D call TRBD1 (6 bases). CDR1 SGHRS and CDR2 YFSETQ come from the germline V gene. Between the trimmed V and J ends, which lost 2 bases and 4 bases, there was a span of 15 bases. The CDR3 is made up of 15 amino acids. CDR3 sequence: CASSLDRTSSYGYTF. CDR3 coding DNA: TGCGCCAGCAGCTTAGACAGGACCTCTTCCTATGGCTACACCTTC.

The chain uses TRBV6-5 and TRBJ1-2; D is unclear. Germline V gene sequence: CDR1 MNHEY, CDR2 SVGAGI. Trimming shortened V by 5 bases and J by 7 bases, and 11 bases separated the two germline ends. This CDR3 region has 12 residues. CDR3 in amino acids: CASSIAAGGYTF. The CDR3 nucleotides read TGTGCCAGCAGTATAGCGGCGGGTGGCTACACCTTC.